The rows below give T cell receptor beta chains drawn from one sample of a study of T cell responses to AZD1222 COVID-19 vaccine. TCRdb's copy holds only in-frame clones and misses some; the assay was immunoSEQ multiplex PCR. Counted here are roughly 86,000 clones, 75% to 90% occurring once; the ten biggest clones make up approximately 30%. This specimen was peripheral blood, taken on day 0 of AZD1222 vaccination. All receptors derive from an adult in good health. The CDR3 runs from the conserved cysteine through the conserved F or W. A D gene is named only where the DNA matches it firmly. Size is omitted from some rows. Given values are once, few, many or a class for expanded clones.

d_gene | abundance | j_gene | v_gene | CDR3nt | CDR3aa
TRBD2 | once | TRBJ2-2 | TRBV7-3 | TGTGCCAGCAGCTTGTCCGGACTAGCGGGAGGGCACACCGGGGAGCTGTTTTTT | CASSLSGLAGGHTGELFF
TRBD1 | NA | TRBJ2-6 | TRBV5-1 | TGCGCCAGCAGCTTCACAGGGGCTACGCCTGGGGCCAACGTCCTGACTTTC | CASSFTGATPGANVLTF
NA | NA | TRBJ2-2 | TRBV5-1 | TGCGCCAGCAGCTTGGAAGGGGTCTGGGTCACCGGGGAGCTGTTTTTT | CASSLEGVWVTGELFF
TRBD1 | NA | TRBJ2-5 | TRBV5-1 | TGCGCCAGCAGCTTCCCCGGGACAGGGACCCAAGAGACCCAGTACTTC | CASSFPGTGTQETQYF
TRBD1 | NA | TRBJ1-4 | TRBV30 | TGTGCCTGCGACCCAGGGGGCGCCCATGAAAAACTGTTTTTT | CACDPGGAHEKLFF
NA | NA | TRBJ2-3 | TRBV5-5 | TGTGCCAGCAGCTCGGAAGGGTCAGGGTTTACAGATACGCAGTATTTT | CASSSEGSGFTDTQYF
TRBD1 | NA | TRBJ1-6 | TRBV7-9 | TGTGCCAGCAGCCTCGCCTCGACAGGGACCTATAATTCACCCCTCCACTTT | CASSLASTGTYNSPLHF
NA | NA | TRBJ1-1 | TRBV19 | TGTGCCAGTCACAGACGGGGGGGAACCACTGAAGCTTTCTTT | CASHRRGGTTEAFF
NA | NA | TRBJ2-1 | TRBV19 | TGTGCCAGTAGTATATCGCAGGGAAGGAATGAGCAGTTCTTC | CASSISQGRNEQFF
NA | NA | TRBJ1-2 | TRBV29-1 | TGCAGCGTAGCTAAGTTCACGGACTTGGCTAACTATGGCTACACCTTC | CSVAKFTDLANYGYTF
NA | NA | TRBJ1-5 | TRBV28 | TGTGCCAGCAGTTTACTCCAGGGAAATCAGCCCCAGCATTTT | CASSLLQGNQPQHF
TRBD1 | NA | TRBJ1-5 | TRBV4-1 | TGCGCCAGCAGCCAAGATTTACGGACAGGGGGAGCCCAGCATTTT | CASSQDLRTGGAQHF
NA | NA | TRBJ2-5 | TRBV12-2 | TGTGCAAGTCGCTTAGCGTGGTATCTCGGGACCCAGTACTTC | CASRLAWYLGTQYF
NA | NA | TRBJ1-3 | TRBV9 | TGTGCCAGCAGTCCCGAACCGGGGCTTGGAAACACCATATATTTT | CASSPEPGLGNTIYF
TRBD1 | NA | TRBJ1-2 | TRBV27 | TGTGCCAGCAGTTCTTACAGGGGGCAATTTGGCTACACCTTC | CASSSYRGQFGYTF
TRBD2 | NA | TRBJ2-4 | TRBV11-2 | TGTGCCAGCAGCTTCCTGAAGTTGGGGGAGGGAAACATTCAGTACTTC | CASSFLKLGEGNIQYF
NA | NA | TRBJ2-7 | TRBV7-7 | TGTGCCAGCAGCTTAAATCCGGACACGCACTACGAGCAGTACTTC | CASSLNPDTHYEQYF
NA | NA | TRBJ1-1 | TRBV5-4 | TGTGCCAGCAGCTTGGCCGGCGGCAGGGCTGAAGCTTTCTTT | CASSLAGGRAEAFF
NA | NA | TRBJ2-5 | TRBV21-1 | TGTGCCAGCAGCAAACTAGCGGGAGCCTCCAAGGAGACCCAGTACTTC | CASSKLAGASKETQYF
NA | NA | TRBJ2-3 | TRBV2 | TGTGCCAGCAGTATTAGAGGCCCTGATACGCAGTATTTT | CASSIRGPDTQYF
NA | NA | TRBJ2-2 | TRBV27 | TGTGCCAGCAGTTTAAGGGGTACCGGGGAGCTGTTTTTT | CASSLRGTGELFF
TRBD2 | NA | TRBJ2-7 | TRBV6-5 | TGTGCCAGCAGTATACCCGGGACTAGGTCGGGCGAGCAGTACTTC | CASSIPGTRSGEQYF
NA | NA | TRBJ2-6 | TRBV7-9 | TGTGCCAGCAGCTTAGAGGACGGTGCTTACTCTGGGGCCAACGTCCTGACTTTC | CASSLEDGAYSGANVLTF
TRBD2 | once | TRBJ2-1 | TRBV4-1 | TGCGCCAGCAGCCTAAGCTTTAGCGGGAACTCCTACAATGAGCAGTTCTTC | CASSLSFSGNSYNEQFF
NA | once | TRBJ2-1 | TRBV7-9 | TGTGCCAGCAGCGGGAGAGGGGGGAAGTATGAGCAGTTCTTC | CASSGRGGKYEQFF
NA | NA | TRBJ2-7 | TRBV28 | TGTGCCAGCAGTTTCCAGTTGGGACGCTACTCCTACGAGCAGTACTTC | CASSFQLGRYSYEQYF
NA | NA | TRBJ1-2 | TRBV25-1 | TGTGCCAGCAGTGAATCTGGGGACTACTATGGCTACACCTTC | CASSESGDYYGYTF
TRBD2 | NA | TRBJ2-1 | TRBV28 | TGTGCCAGCAGTTTACTATCCCCTAGCGGGGGTGAGCAGTTCTTC | CASSLLSPSGGEQFF
TRBD2 | few | TRBJ2-7 | TRBV9 | TGTGCCAGCAGCGTAGGAGCGGGAGTGACGTCCTACGAGCAGTACTTC | CASSVGAGVTSYEQYF
NA | NA | TRBJ1-5 | TRBV7-2 | TGTGCCAGCAGCTTAGCGCAAGGACCCAATCAGCCCCAGCATTTT | CASSLAQGPNQPQHF
NA | NA | TRBJ2-6 | TRBV6-6 | TGTGCCAGCAGCCCCCTAGTAACTGGGGCCAACGTCCTGACTTTC | CASSPLVTGANVLTF
NA | NA | TRBJ1-6 | TRBV11-2 | TGTGCCAGCAGTAGGGGGGGCAGGGGTTATTCACCCCTCCACTTT | CASSRGGRGYSPLHF
NA | once | TRBJ1-2 | TRBV6-1 | TGTGCCAGCAGTGAAGCATCGGGGGTCTATGGCTACACCTTC | CASSEASGVYGYTF
NA | NA | TRBJ2-5 | TRBV7-9 | TGTGCCAGCAGCCCGGGGCAGGGGGGGCGAGAGACCCAGTACTTC | CASSPGQGGRETQYF
NA | NA | TRBJ2-7 | TRBV7-9 | TGTGCCAGCAGCCCTATGAGGGGGGCCGACGAGCAGTACTTC | CASSPMRGADEQYF
TRBD1 | NA | TRBJ1-4 | TRBV25-1 | TGTGCCAGCAGTGACTCGGCGAGGGGGCGGTCTGAAAAACTGTTTTTT | CASSDSARGRSEKLFF
NA | NA | TRBJ2-3 | TRBV6-5 | TGTGCCAGCAGTTACCTCGCCAAATCTAGCACAGATACGCAGTATTTT | CASSYLAKSSTDTQYF
NA | many | TRBJ1-1 | TRBV5-1 | TGCGCCAGCAGCTTGGCGGGGGCAGATGAAGCTTTCTTT | CASSLAGADEAFF
NA | NA | TRBJ2-1 | TRBV27 | TGTGCCAGCACCTCCAGGGGGGTCTCTAACAATGAGCAGTTCTTC | CASTSRGVSNNEQFF
NA | NA | TRBJ1-2 | TRBV7-8 | TGTGCCAGCAGCTTAAGGGACACCGATTATGGCTACACCTTC | CASSLRDTDYGYTF
NA | NA | TRBJ1-1 | TRBV19 | TGTGCCAGTAGGCAAAGGGGCAGCATGAACACTGAAGCTTTCTTT | CASRQRGSMNTEAFF
NA | NA | TRBJ2-7 | TRBV2 | TGTGCCAGCAGAGTTGGCGGGGGCTTCTACGAGCAGTACTTC | CASRVGGGFYEQYF
NA | NA | TRBJ2-7 | TRBV5-6 | TGTGCCAGCAGGGCCGGGACCGGCCTCTTAGAGCAGTACTTC | CASRAGTGLLEQYF
NA | NA | TRBJ2-5 | TRBV7-9 | TGTGCCAGCAGCATGGGACTGGAAGAGACCCAGTACTTC | CASSMGLEETQYF
NA | NA | TRBJ1-3 | TRBV7-2 | TGTGCCAGCAGCTTACGGGGGGACACCATATATTTT | CASSLRGDTIYF
TRBD1 | once | TRBJ2-1 | TRBV9 | TGTGCCAGCAGCGCTGACAGGGGGCAGGGAGAGCAGTTCTTC | CASSADRGQGEQFF
NA | NA | TRBJ1-5 | TRBV4-1 | TGCGCCAGCAGCCAAGCGGGGCTACCTAGCAATCAGCCCCAGCATTTT | CASSQAGLPSNQPQHF
TRBD1 | NA | TRBJ1-6 | TRBV5-6 | TGTGCCAGCAGCTTTTCAGGGGGCGCGTGGGGTTCACCCCTCCACTTT | CASSFSGGAWGSPLHF
NA | NA | TRBJ1-1 | TRBV18 | TGTGCCAGCTCCCCCAGTTTAAACACTGAAGCTTTCTTT | CASSPSLNTEAFF
NA | NA | TRBJ2-7 | TRBV12-5 | TGTGCTAGTGGCCCTAAAATCACGGGACATTGCTTATCCTACGAGCAGTACTTC | CASGPKITGHCLSYEQYF
NA | NA | TRBJ2-1 | TRBV6-2/TRBV6-3 | TGTGCCAGCAGTAATCGGGTGGGAAGGGGGTTTGGTGAGCAGTTCTTC | CASSNRVGRGFGEQFF
NA | NA | TRBJ1-1 | TRBV7-9 | TGTGCCAGCAGTTTTGGTGGGACGGTGAACACTGAAGCTTTCTTT | CASSFGGTVNTEAFF
NA | NA | TRBJ1-1 | TRBV27 | TGTGCCAGCAGTTTTCGTCCTCAACTGAACACTGAAGCTTTCTTT | CASSFRPQLNTEAFF
NA | NA | TRBJ1-1 | TRBV4-1 | TGCGCCAGCAGCCAAGGGCGCCAGGGGAAGGCGGTGAACACTGAAGCTTTCTTT | CASSQGRQGKAVNTEAFF
NA | NA | TRBJ1-2 | TRBV7-2 | TGTGCCAGCAGCTTACTTGGGGGCTACACCTTC | CASSLLGGYTF
NA | NA | TRBJ2-7 | TRBV7-8 | TGTGCCAGCAGCTTAGTAGGTAATCTGGGCAGGCGCTACGAGCAGTACTTC | CASSLVGNLGRRYEQYF
NA | NA | TRBJ1-1 | TRBV7-9 | TGTGCCAGCAGCTTAAGGGATCGGGATAAGGGCACTGAAGCTTTCTTT | CASSLRDRDKGTEAFF
TRBD1 | NA | TRBJ1-6 | TRBV9 | TGTGCCAGCAGCAAGACAGGGGGGGATTCACCCCTCCACTTT | CASSKTGGDSPLHF
NA | NA | TRBJ2-1 | TRBV29-1 | TGCAGCGTGCGGACAGGGAAAAGCGGGAGTTTTATCGATGAGCAGTTCTTC | CSVRTGKSGSFIDEQFF